These T cell receptor beta chains were read from a single sample in a study of blood T cell repertoires in COVID-19. Using immunoSEQ multiplex PCR, the repertoire was profiled, and TCRdb retains in-frame clones only, with some absent. The sample shows more than 10,000 clones, about 75% of them seen only once. Specimen: peripheral blood. Receptor source: an elderly woman with acute or convalescent COVID-19. Both conserved end residues are part of each CDR3. D genes are given only for firm matches. Clone size is not always given. Where it is, it says once, few, many or a class for expanded clones.

D	V	J	size	DNA	CDR3
NA	TRBV10-3	TRBJ1-1	NA	TGTGCCATCAGTGAGGGGGGCAGGCTCACTGAAGCTTTCTTT	CAISEGGRLTEAFF
TRBD2	TRBV5-1	TRBJ2-1	once	TGCGCCAGCAGCTTGGTAACGGGAGCGGGGGGCCCGGGGCAGTTCTTC	CASSLVTGAGGPGQFF
TRBD1	TRBV14	TRBJ1-6	NA	TGTGCCAGCAGCTCTCGGACAGGGCTATCTAATTCACCCCTCCACTTT	CASSSRTGLSNSPLHF
NA	TRBV6-1	TRBJ1-5	few	TGTGCCAGCAGTGCTTCCGGGACTGCCGAGGGCCAGCCCCAGCATTTT	CASSASGTAEGQPQHF
NA	TRBV10-1	TRBJ1-1	NA	TGCGCCAGCAGTGAAAGAGACAGGTTTCCGGACACTGAAGCTTTCTTT	CASSERDRFPDTEAFF
TRBD1	TRBV5-1	TRBJ1-2	NA	TGCGCCAGCAGCAGGGACAGGGGTGGCTACACCTTC	CASSRDRGGYTF
NA	TRBV27	TRBJ2-7	NA	TGTGCCAGCAGTTTGTCGCGGTGGGACGAGCAGTACTTC	CASSLSRWDEQYF
NA	TRBV11-2	TRBJ1-1	NA	TGTGCCAGCAGCTTGGTCAGTCCAGGGGCTGAAGCTTTCTTT	CASSLVSPGAEAFF
NA	TRBV6-5	TRBJ1-5	NA	TGTGCCAGCAGCCCAGGGATAGGGCAGCCCCAGCATTTT	CASSPGIGQPQHF
TRBD1	TRBV5-5	TRBJ1-3	NA	TGTGCCAGCAGCTTGGCTGCAGGGGGAGGAAACACCATATATTTT	CASSLAAGGGNTIYF
TRBD2	TRBV5-4	TRBJ2-1	NA	TGTGCCAGCAGCTTGGCTGTGCTAGGGACTAGCAACCACAATGAGCAGTTCTTC	CASSLAVLGTSNHNEQFF
NA	TRBV9	TRBJ2-1	NA	TGTGCCAGCAGCGTAGATGATCGGGGTGAGCAGTTCTTC	CASSVDDRGEQFF
TRBD1	TRBV19	TRBJ1-4	NA	TGTGCCACCTCCGGGACAGGGAAGGAAAAACTGTTTTTT	CATSGTGKEKLFF
NA	TRBV3-1/TRBV3-2	TRBJ1-1	NA	TGTGCCAGCAGCCAAGCACAAGGGGTATCGGGAGCTTTCTTT	CASSQAQGVSGAFF
NA	TRBV19	TRBJ1-6	NA	TGTGCCAGTCAAAACAGGGCTCCTAATTCACCCCTCCACTTT	CASQNRAPNSPLHF
TRBD2	TRBV7-8	TRBJ2-3	NA	TGTGCCAGCAGCTTATTCGTTAGCGGGGGCGGGGGAGATACGCAGTATTTT	CASSLFVSGGGGDTQYF
TRBD1	TRBV6-5	TRBJ1-2	NA	TGTGCCAGCCAGGACAGGGCCAACTATGGCTACACCTTC	CASQDRANYGYTF
TRBD1	TRBV5-1	TRBJ1-2	few	TGCGCCAGCAGCTTGGCCGGGTTCGGGACAGGGCCCAACTATGGCTACACCTTC	CASSLAGFGTGPNYGYTF
TRBD1	TRBV19	TRBJ2-1	NA	TGTGCCAGTAGTACATACAGGGGACAATACAATGAGCAGTTCTTC	CASSTYRGQYNEQFF
NA	TRBV28	TRBJ2-7	NA	TGTGCCAGCAGTTCAGGGGACCCCTCCTACGAGCAGTACTTC	CASSSGDPSYEQYF
TRBD1	TRBV12-5	TRBJ1-6	NA	TGTGCTAGTGGATCCGGGACAGGTCACTATAATTCACCCCTCCACTTT	CASGSGTGHYNSPLHF
TRBD1	TRBV19	TRBJ2-7	NA	TGTGCCAGTAGCACCGGGACAGGGTGGGAGCAGTACTTC	CASSTGTGWEQYF
NA	TRBV28	TRBJ2-7	NA	TGTGCCAGCAGCCCAGCAGGGAGGTCCCACGAGCAGTACTTC	CASSPAGRSHEQYF